Below, 15 T cell receptor beta chains from the same sample are listed, as sequenced in a study of blood T cell repertoires in COVID-19. Using immunoSEQ multiplex PCR, the repertoire was profiled, and TCRdb retains in-frame clones only, with some absent. Found here are approximately 160,000 clones, roughly four fifths of them singletons; the top ten hold around 7%. The sample comprised PBMCs or T cells enriched from blood (not recorded which). The receptors were sampled from a man aged 45-65 years who had recovered from COVID-19.

V usage is TRBV7-2 and J usage is TRBJ1-3; D not resolved. V gave up 1 base and J gave up 3 bases, with 10 bases separating them. CDR3 size: 15 residues. The germline V gene has CDR1 SGHTA and CDR2 FQGNSA. This CDR3 reads CASSLEVRGGNTIYF. As DNA, the CDR3 is TGTGCCAGCAGCTTAGAGGTGCGCGGTGGAAACACCATATATTTT.

This clone has more than one count but fewer than ten. The V gene is TRBV27, the J gene TRBJ2-1; D is possibly TRBD2 (6 bases). V was trimmed by 2 bases and J by 8 bases, leaving 7 bases between them. Germline assignment: CDR1 MNHEY and CDR2 SMNVEV (reference sequence). CDR3 length: 12 amino acids. The CDR3 region is CASSLGGYEQFF. The CDR3 DNA reads TGTGCCAGCAGTTTAGGGGGGTATGAGCAGTTCTTC.

This chain connects TRBV29-1 to TRBJ1-2; 12 positions agree with TRBD1. CDR1 is SQVTM and CDR2 is ANQGSEA in the germline V gene. The CDR3 loop spans 15 amino acids. The ends lost 2 bases at V and 8 bases at J; junction bases unmatched: 9. The CDR3 protein is CSVETAGTGGKGYTF. CDR3 DNA sequence: TGCAGCGTTGAAACGGCCGGGACAGGGGGCAAAGGCTACACCTTC.

J is TRBJ2-3 and V is TRBV7-2; D is possibly TRBD2 (6 bases). Germline V gives CDR1 SGHTA, CDR2 FQGNSA. The CDR3 runs to 15 residues. Trimming pared 5 bases from V and 4 bases from J, leaving 16 bases between. The CDR3 bases are TGTGCCAGCAGCCGGGATGGAAGCGGGCCAGATACGCAGTATTTT. Protein: CASSRDGSGPDTQYF. Using reference TRBV7-2 and TRBJ2-3 for the parts outside the CDR3, the full variable domain is GAGVSQSPSNKVTEKGKDVELRCDPISGHTALYWYRQSLGQGLEFLIYFQGNSAPDKSGLPSDRFSAERTGGSVSTLTIQRTQQEDSAVYLCASSRDGSGPDTQYFGPGTRLTVL.

The CDR3: CASSLVGGLNTEAFF. CDR3 coding DNA: TGCGCCAGCAGCTTGGTAGGAGGGTTGAACACTGAAGCTTTCTTT. The chain is built from TRBV5-1 and TRBJ1-1; no firm D call. The CDR3 sequence is 15 residues long. The germline V and J ends were trimmed by 0 bases and 0 bases, with 9 bases remaining between them. Looked up from germline, CDR1 is SGHRS and CDR2 is YFSETQ. Looking up the rest from reference TRBV5-1 and TRBJ1-1 gives the full variable domain: KAGVTQTPRYLIKTRGQQVTLSCSPISGHRSVSWYQQTPGQGLQFLFEYFSETQRNKGNFPGRFSGRQFSNSRSEMNVSTLELGDSALYLCASSLVGGLNTEAFFGQGTRLTVV.

This chain joins TRBV5-4 and TRBJ1-2, with TRBD1 as a possible D gene (5 bases). Germline V gene lookup returns CDR1 SGHNT and CDR2 YYREEE (reference sequence). The length of the CDR3 is 14 residues. The germline V and J ends were trimmed by 3 bases and 4 bases, with 13 bases remaining between them. The CDR3 region is CASSSEGGGYGYTF. For the CDR3, the DNA is TGTGCCAGCAGCTCGGAAGGCGGGGGCTATGGCTACACCTTC.

The J gene is TRBJ1-4, the V gene TRBV29-1; 10 bases agree with TRBD1. Germline CDR1 reads SQVTM; CDR2 reads ANQGSEA. This CDR3 is built from 18 residues. V dropped 7 bases and J dropped 2; count of bases not matched to a gene: 16. This CDR3 reads CSAATGTGAFFTNEKLFF. The CDR3 nucleotides read TGCAGCGCCGCGACCGGGACAGGGGCTTTTTTTACTAATGAAAAACTGTTTTTT.

The CDR3 sequence: CATSRGRGSGFDEQFF. DNA of the CDR3: TGTGCCACCAGCAGAGGACGGGGGTCGGGTTTCGATGAGCAGTTCTTC. The rearrangement uses TRBV15 and TRBJ2-1; TRBD2 is a possible D gene (6 bases). Germline CDR1 is LNHNV and CDR2 is YYDKDF (reference sequence). The CDR3 runs 16 residues. Trimming stripped 1 base from V and 8 bases from J, with 18 bases between.

The V call is TRBV3-1 (or the pseudogene TRBV3-2), the J call TRBJ1-4; D not resolved. Germline CDR1 and CDR2: LGHDT and YNNKEL (reference sequence). Deletions cut 1 base from V and 3 bases from J, with 9 bases between. This CDR3 region has 15 residues. CDR3 in amino acids: CASSQGVISNEKLFF. CDR3 nucleotide sequence: TGTGCCAGCAGCCAAGGCGTAATCTCTAATGAAAAACTGTTTTTT.

This chain joins TRBV19 and TRBJ2-1; 10 positions agree with TRBD2. The CDR3 extends over 18 amino acids. Trimming took 4 bases from V and 5 from J; bases not matched to a gene: 14. CDR1 and CDR2 from the germline V gene are LNHDA and SQIVND (reference sequence). The CDR3 loop is CASSRRTSGGGVNNEQFF. The CDR3 nucleotides are TGTGCCAGTAGTAGGAGGACTAGCGGCGGTGGGGTAAACAATGAGCAGTTCTTC.

J is TRBJ1-6 and V is TRBV11-3; 7 nucleotides agree with TRBD1. The V and J ends lost 0 bases and 9 bases, in that order; junction bases with no gene match: 8. Germline CDR1 and CDR2: SGHNT and YENEEA. The CDR3 has 16 residues. CDR3 region: CASSLEGTAWGSPLHF. The CDR3 nucleotides are TGTGCCAGCAGCTTAGAGGGGACAGCTTGGGGTTCACCCCTCCACTTT.

J is TRBJ2-1 and V is TRBV5-6; the match to TRBD2 covers 8 bases. Germline V gene sequence: CDR1 SGHDT, CDR2 YYEEEE. The length of the CDR3 is 16 residues. V was clipped by 4 bases and J by 6 bases; unmatched bases: 12. CDR3 bases: TGTGCCAGCAGCCCGCCCCTGAGCGGGGGAGGCAATGAGCAGTTCTTC. This sequence encodes CASSPPLSGGGNEQFF.

This chain joins TRBV3-1 (or the pseudogene TRBV3-2) and TRBJ2-5; 8 nucleotides agree with TRBD2. The junction had 11 bases not matched to a gene; V was cut back by 4 bases and J by 1 base. The germline CDR1 and CDR2 sequences are LGHDT and YNNKEL (reference sequence). The CDR3 length is 17 residues. This CDR3 is CASSPSGAGEFQETQYF. Written as DNA, the CDR3 is TGTGCCAGCAGCCCGAGCGGAGCGGGGGAGTTCCAAGAGACCCAGTACTTC.

J is TRBJ1-2 and V is TRBV3-1 (or the pseudogene TRBV3-2); no firm D call. Germline CDR1 LGHDT, CDR2 YNNKEL (reference sequence). The germline V and J ends were trimmed by 3 bases and 4 bases, with 6 bases remaining between them. This CDR3 has 12 residues. The CDR3 reads CASSQMRYGYTF. CDR3 sequence (DNA): TGTGCCAGCAGCCAGATGCGCTATGGCTACACCTTC.

This sequence joins TRBV5-5 and TRBJ2-7; 7 bases agree with TRBD1. The CDR3 is 13 amino acids. In germline, CDR1 is SGHKS, CDR2 YYEKEE (reference sequence). Trimming at V came to 4 bases and at J to 0 bases, leaving 1 base not matched to a gene. In nucleotides, the CDR3 is TGTGCCAGCAGCCGGACAGGCTCCTACGAGCAGTACTTC. It yields the protein CASSRTGSYEQYF.